The 23 T cell receptor beta chains listed next were all sequenced from one sample in a study of T-cell memory formation after mild COVID-19. TCRdb recomputed calls from the 5' RACE reads with MiXCR, one row per CDR3 protein. The sample records 450,000 to 700,000 distinct CDR3 sequences, around 17% being singletons. Sequences were obtained from PBMCs or a T cell subset sorted from them (not recorded which). These receptors came from an adult woman who had mild COVID-19 (a few samples of this study predate the infection). Cell type and time point are not known.

The chain has TRBV6-4 and TRBJ2-2; possible D gene TRBD1, 5 bases. The germline V gene encodes CDR1 MRHNA and CDR2 SNTAGT. CDR3 size: 13 residues. The V end lost 6 bases, the J end lost 3 bases, and 8 bases lay between the germline ends. The CDR3 sequence is CASRRRDTGELFF. CDR3 nucleotides: TGTGCCAGCAGGCGCAGGGACACCGGGGAGCTGTTTTTT.

The sample holds a few counts of this clonotype. The rearrangement uses TRBV6-5 and TRBJ2-3, with D perhaps given as TRBD1 or TRBD2 (5 bases each). Looked up from germline, CDR1 is MNHEY and CDR2 is SVGAGI. V was clipped by 2 bases and J by 10 bases, with 16 bases between them. The CDR3 totals 14 residues. In nucleotides, the CDR3 is TGTGCCAGCAGTTACCGTGCTAGCAGGGACGCGCAGTATTTT. Protein: CASSYRASRDAQYF.

This clonotype was counted only a few times. V and J are TRBV6-2 or TRBV6-3 and TRBJ2-7; tentative D call: TRBD1 (6 bases). Germline assignment: CDR1 MNHEY and CDR2 SVGEGT. Trimming took 5 bases from V and 5 from J, leaving 19 bases between them. This CDR3 is 15 amino acids long. The CDR3 DNA is TGTGCCAGCAGTCTTACCGACAGGCCTCGCGACGAGCAGTACTTC. It is translated as CASSLTDRPRDEQYF.

The chain has TRBV19 and TRBJ1-2; D unclear. Germline-derived CDR1 and CDR2 are LNHDA and SQIVND (reference sequence). This CDR3 is built from 19 residues. The V end was cut by 3 bases, the J end by 2 bases, with 25 bases between. The CDR3 loop is CASSMRRDRDQEMNYGYTF. In DNA form, the CDR3 reads TGTGCCAGTAGTATGAGAAGGGATCGCGATCAAGAAATGAACTATGGCTACACCTTC. Variable domain in full (rest from reference TRBV19 and TRBJ1-2): DGGITQSPKYLFRKEGQNVTLSCEQNLNHDAMYWYRQDPGQGLRLIYYSQIVNDFQKGDIAEGYSVSREKKESFPLTVTSAQKNPTAFYLCASSMRRDRDQEMNYGYTFGSGTRLTVV.

This chain joins TRBV18 and TRBJ2-4; D is tentatively TRBD1 or TRBD2 (5 bases each). CDR1 KGHSH and CDR2 LQKENI come from the germline V gene. The CDR3 is made up of 17 amino acids. The V gene lost 3 bases and the J gene lost 0 bases, with 15 bases spanning the gap. CDR3 sequence (DNA): TGTGCCAGCTCACCTCCCGGGACCCTTTTAGCCAAAAACATTCAGTACTTC. Amino acids: CASSPPGTLLAKNIQYF.

J is TRBJ1-2 and V is TRBV5-6; 8 bases are shared with TRBD1. The V and J ends lost 1 base and 5 bases, in that order; junction bases with no gene match: 7. Germline CDR1 and CDR2: SGHDT and YYEEEE. This CDR3 spans 15 amino acids. CDR3 protein: CASSLSQGARYGYTF. DNA for the CDR3: TGTGCCAGCAGCTTGTCCCAGGGGGCAAGGTATGGCTACACCTTC.

This clonotype appeared a few times. The chain couples TRBV12-3 or TRBV12-4 to TRBJ1-3, with no clear D. This CDR3 has 14 amino acids. Trimming took 3 bases from V and 5 from J, leaving 11 bases between them. DNA of the CDR3: TGTGCCAGCAGTTTTGGGAGGGCTAGAAACACCATATATTTT. This translates into CASSFGRARNTIYF.

The sample holds a few counts of this clonotype. The chain employs TRBV20-1 and TRBJ2-2, with 10 bases lining up with TRBD2. After removal of 6 bases from V and 5 bases from J, the junction contained 12 bases not matched to a gene. The CDR3 contains 16 residues. Germline V CDR1 and CDR2: DFQATT, SNEGSKA (reference sequence). CDR3 region: CSARTSGDPGTGELFF. CDR3 bases: TGCAGTGCAAGGACTAGCGGAGACCCGGGGACCGGGGAGCTGTTTTTT.

J is TRBJ2-1 and V is TRBV29-1; 7 bases line up with TRBD2. CDR1 SQVTM and CDR2 ANQGSEA come from the germline V gene. The CDR3 sequence is 12 residues long. The CDR3 loop is CGEGDFYNEQFF. Written as DNA, the CDR3 is TGCGGGGAGGGTGATTTCTACAATGAGCAGTTCTTC.

The chain uses TRBV7-2 and TRBJ1-6, with TRBD1 matching over 8 bases. V shed 5 bases, J shed 7 bases, and the junction held 10 bases outside the gene matches. Germline CDR1 reads SGHTA; CDR2 reads FQGNSA. This CDR3 is 16 amino acids long. CDR3 in amino acids: CASSPWGDRTNSPLHF. In nucleotides, the CDR3 is TGTGCCAGCAGCCCCTGGGGGGACAGGACGAATTCACCCCTCCACTTT.

V gene TRBV29-1 combines with J gene TRBJ2-7, with D maybe TRBD2 (6 bases). Per germline, CDR1 SQVTM and CDR2 ANQGSEA. The V end lost 4 bases, the J end lost 3 bases, and 13 bases lay between the germline ends. The CDR3 runs to 13 residues. DNA for the CDR3: TGCAGCGTTGGCCGGGACTCGATCTACGAGCAGTACTTC. This sequence encodes CSVGRDSIYEQYF.

The gene calls are TRBV28 and TRBJ1-2; D gene uncertain. CDR3 size: 12 residues. V lost 8 bases and J lost 0, with 7 bases in between. CDR1 and CDR2 from the germline V gene are MDHEN and SYDVKM. The CDR3 DNA is TGTGCCAGCGAGCAGACTAACTATGGCTACACCTTC. Protein sequence: CASEQTNYGYTF.

This clonotype was detected only a few times. The V call is TRBV11-2, the J call TRBJ2-1, with D hard to call. Germline V gene lookup returns CDR1 SGHAT and CDR2 FQNNGV. This CDR3 spans 15 amino acids. The germline V and J ends were trimmed by 7 bases and 0 bases, with 13 bases remaining between them. DNA for the CDR3: TGTGCCAGCACCTCCTTCCGGGTCTCCTACAATGAGCAGTTCTTC. Translation: CASTSFRVSYNEQFF.

The V gene is TRBV9, the J gene TRBJ1-1, with D possibly being TRBD1 (6 bases). The V and J ends lost 3 bases and 3 bases respectively, with 15 bases between them. The CDR3 totals 15 residues. In germline, CDR1 is SGDLS, CDR2 YYNGEE. The CDR3 loop is CASSGMGQGYTEAFF. The CDR3 nucleotides are TGTGCCAGCAGCGGTATGGGGCAGGGGTACACTGAAGCTTTCTTT.

The gene calls are TRBV7-2 and TRBJ2-3; 11 bases are shared with TRBD2. CDR3 length: 17 residues. V shed 5 bases and J 3 bases; nucleotides not matched to a gene: 10. The germline V gene encodes CDR1 SGHTA and CDR2 FQGNSA. CDR3 DNA: TGTGCCAGCAGCAAGCGCCAGCTAGCGGGAGGAACAGATACGCAGTATTTT. Its translation: CASSKRQLAGGTDTQYF.

This clonotype was detected a few times. The chain joins TRBV5-1 to TRBJ1-1, with D hard to call. Trimming took off 0 bases at V and 1 base at J, with 7 bases between the two ends. Germline V gives CDR1 SGHRS, CDR2 YFSETQ. CDR3 length: 14 residues. The CDR3 bases are TGCGCCAGCAGCTTGGATCAAGGGAACACTGAAGCTTTCTTT. Translation gives CASSLDQGNTEAFF.

This clonotype was picked up a small number of times. This sequence joins TRBV7-6 and TRBJ1-3; no clear D gene. The CDR3 extends over 16 amino acids. V dropped 5 bases and J dropped 0 bases, with 14 bases sitting between them. Germline CDR1 SGHVS, CDR2 FNYEAQ. This CDR3 reads CASSETAGDSGNTIYF. In DNA, the CDR3 is TGTGCCAGCAGCGAAACGGCAGGAGACTCTGGAAACACCATATATTTT.

The rearrangement links TRBV29-1 to TRBJ2-2; 7 bases are a match to TRBD2. V was clipped by 6 bases and J by 0 bases; unmatched bases: 4. The CDR3 extends over 14 amino acids. The germline V gene encodes CDR1 SQVTM and CDR2 ANQGSEA. The CDR3 region is CSVVGGTNTGELFF. DNA for the CDR3: TGCAGCGTAGTGGGGGGGACGAACACCGGGGAGCTGTTTTTT.

V gene TRBV13 combines with J gene TRBJ2-4, with D perhaps matching TRBD2 (5 bases). Trimming cost V 1 base and J 8 bases, with 12 bases left between them. Germline V gene sequence: CDR1 PRHDT, CDR2 FYEKMQ (reference sequence). The CDR3 consists of 14 residues. CDR3 DNA: TGTGCCAGCAGCTTAGCGGCGGAGGAAGACATTCAGTACTTC. This encodes CASSLAAEEDIQYF.

J is TRBJ2-7 and V is TRBV7-9; D unclear. The CDR3 is 13 amino acids. Germline V gene data show CDR1 as SEHNR and CDR2 as FQNEAQ (reference sequence). Trimming shortened V by 4 bases and J by 3 bases, and 10 bases separated the two germline ends. The CDR3 reads CASSSYTDYEQYF. CDR3 sequence (DNA): TGTGCCAGCAGCTCCTACACTGACTACGAGCAGTACTTC. Drawing the rest from reference TRBV7-9 and TRBJ2-7, the complete variable domain is DTGVSQNPRHKITKRGQNVTFRCDPISEHNRLYWYRQTLGQGPEFLTYFQNEAQLEKSRLLSDRFSAERPKGSFSTLEIQRTEQGDSAMYLCASSSYTDYEQYFGPGTRLTVT.

V is TRBV24-1 and J is TRBJ2-1; 8 bases align to TRBD1. The CDR3 consists of 14 residues. The V gene's germline CDR1 is KGHDR and CDR2 SFDVKD. The V segment lost 7 bases and the J segment 7 bases; nucleotides outside the gene matches: 8. The CDR3 DNA sequence: TGTGCCACCAGGGGGGCAGGGGGCGAGAATGAGCAGTTCTTC. It encodes CATRGAGGENEQFF.

This chain joins TRBV7-6 and TRBJ2-1; D is perhaps TRBD2 (6 bases). The CDR3 covers 17 residues. Germline V gene sequence: CDR1 SGHVS, CDR2 FNYEAQ. Trimming shortened V by 2 bases and J by 0 bases, and 14 bases separated the two germline ends. CDR3 bases: TGTGCCAGCAGCTTATCGGGTCGGGAGAGCTCCTACAATGAGCAGTTCTTC. This translates into CASSLSGRESSYNEQFF. The whole variable domain, filled in from reference TRBV7-6 and TRBJ2-1, reads GAGVSQSPRYKVTKRGQDVALRCDPISGHVSLYWYRQALGQGPEFLTYFNYEAQQDKSGLPNDRFSAERPEGSISTLTIQRTEQRDSAMYRCASSLSGRESSYNEQFFGPGTRLTVL.

This sequence joins TRBV9 and TRBJ2-1; 8 bases agree with TRBD2. Germline V gives CDR1 SGDLS, CDR2 YYNGEE. The CDR3 is made up of 15 amino acids. After removal of 3 bases from V and 8 bases from J, the junction contained 10 bases not matched to a gene. CDR3: CASSGLSGSHHEQFF. CDR3 bases: TGTGCCAGCAGCGGGCTCAGCGGGAGTCACCATGAGCAGTTCTTC.